These 7 T cell receptor beta chains were all obtained from the same sample, sequenced in a study of shared clonotypes between healthy human individuals. Positive CCR7 selection of CD45RO-negative cells yielded the naive CD8 cells, and terminally differentiated effector memory CD45RA+ cells were excluded. TCRdb's table, derived via immunoSEQ multiplex PCR, lists solely in-frame clones and lacks some. The sample lists approximately 650,000 clones; about 95% were seen once. Sequenced input: naive CD8+ T cells sorted from blood. These receptors were collected from a woman aged 25-40 years in good health.

The chain links TRBV27 to TRBJ2-7, with 7 nucleotides matching TRBD2. This CDR3 region has 13 residues. Germline assignment: CDR1 MNHEY and CDR2 SMNVEV (reference sequence). J lost 5 bases, V lost 6 bases, and 7 bases had no gene match. The CDR3 is CASRTGGSHEQYF. The CDR3 DNA reads as TGTGCCAGCAGGACGGGAGGTTCCCACGAGCAGTACTTC.

Here the CDR3 DNA reads TGTGCCAGCAGTTACGTGGCGGGAAACTTCTACGAGCAGTACTTC. As protein: CASSYVAGNFYEQYF. J is TRBJ2-7 and V is TRBV6-5; D perhaps matches TRBD2 (6 bases). The CDR3 length is 15 residues. V lost 2 bases and J lost 3, with 14 bases in between. Germline V gene lookup returns CDR1 MNHEY and CDR2 SVGAGI.

V usage is TRBV28 and J usage is TRBJ1-5; TRBD1 might be the D (6 bases). From germline, CDR1 is MDHEN and CDR2 SYDVKM. Deletions cut 6 bases from V and 6 bases from J, with 18 bases between. The CDR3 contains 15 residues. The CDR3: CASSPYVGATQPQHF. The DNA for the CDR3 is TGTGCCAGCAGCCCCTACGTGGGGGCCACTCAGCCCCAGCATTTT.

The V call is TRBV4-1, the J call TRBJ1-5; D ambiguous. Looked up from germline, CDR1 is MGHRA and CDR2 is YSYEKL. Trimming shortened V by 0 bases and J by 7 bases, and 7 bases separated the two germline ends. This CDR3 spans 13 amino acids. The CDR3 DNA reads as TGCGCCAGCAGCCAAGATACGGAACAGCCCCAGCATTTT. Protein: CASSQDTEQPQHF.

The chain is built from TRBV27 and TRBJ1-6, with 7 bases lining up with TRBD1. The CDR3 has 13 amino acids. Germline V lookup: CDR1 MNHEY, CDR2 SMNVEV (reference sequence). V shed 5 bases, J shed 5 bases, and the junction held 0 bases outside the gene matches. The CDR3 DNA sequence: TGTGCCAGCAGTGACAGGGATAATTCACCCCTCCACTTT. Its translation is CASSDRDNSPLHF.

This chain connects TRBV2 to TRBJ2-7, with 7 bases aligning to TRBD1. This CDR3 has 12 residues. CDR1 is SNHLY, CDR2 FYNNEI, per germline. J lost 6 bases, V lost 5 bases, and 4 bases had no gene match. CDR3 region: CASSQTGPEQYF. The DNA for the CDR3 is TGTGCCAGCAGTCAGACAGGGCCCGAGCAGTACTTC.

The genes are TRBV7-9 and TRBJ2-5; TRBD2 matches at 9 bases. The CDR3 spans 16 residues. The V and J ends lost 5 bases and 2 bases, in that order; junction bases with no gene match: 9. CDR1 and CDR2 from the germline V gene are SEHNR and FQNEAQ (reference sequence). The CDR3 protein is CASSIVGREGQETQYF. The CDR3 nucleotides are TGTGCCAGCAGCATAGTGGGGCGGGAGGGACAAGAGACCCAGTACTTC.